This is a list of T cell receptor beta chains from one sample in a study of blood T cells in healthy people across ages. TCRdb reprocessed the 5' RACE reads with MiXCR, giving one entry per CDR3 protein. The sample includes approximately 1,100,000 distinct CDR3 sequences, around 45% of them seen just once. The sample taken for sequencing was blood. The source is a woman aged 55-69 years in good health. The CDR3 runs from the conserved cysteine through the conserved F or W. The D gene is left open where the match is weak. Size is stated for part of the rows, as once, few or many counts, or as a class when the clone is expanded.

J	size	V	D	DNA	CDR3
TRBJ2-1	NA	TRBV11-2	NA	TGTGCCAGCAGCTCCAATCCCAGCTCCTACAATGAGCAGTTCTTC	CASSSNPSSYNEQFF
TRBJ2-7	few	TRBV4-1	NA	TGCGCCAGCAGCCACAAGCCCCACGAGCAGTACTTC	CASSHKPHEQYF
TRBJ2-5	NA	TRBV5-5	TRBD1	TGTGCCAGCAGCTTGTCGGACAGGGGGCGAGAGACCCAGTACTTC	CASSLSDRGRETQYF
TRBJ2-3	NA	TRBV9	NA	TGTGCCAGCAGCGTAGTTCCTAGCGCGGATACGCAGTATTTT	CASSVVPSADTQYF
TRBJ2-5	NA	TRBV21-1	NA	TGTGCCAGCAGCAAACGACCGTACCAAGAGACCCAGTACTTC	CASSKRPYQETQYF
TRBJ2-5	NA	TRBV3-1	NA	TGTGCCAGCAGCCCAGCTGGGACGTACCAAGAGACCCAGTACTTC	CASSPAGTYQETQYF
TRBJ2-7	NA	TRBV7-8	TRBD2	TGTGCCAGCAGCATCAATCTAGCGGGACTCAATGAGCAGTACTTC	CASSINLAGLNEQYF
TRBJ2-1	many	TRBV6-6	TRBD2	TGTGCCAGCAGTCCCCGCGGTAGCGGGAACAACAATGAGCAGTTCTTC	CASSPRGSGNNNEQFF
TRBJ2-7	NA	TRBV27	NA	TGTGCCAGCGGATTGAGTTTCTACGAGCAGTACTTC	CASGLSFYEQYF
TRBJ2-1	NA	TRBV20-1	TRBD1	TGCAGTGCTAGTCGCAGGGGGCGTTATTTTGAGCAGTTCTTC	CSASRRGRYFEQFF
TRBJ2-5	few	TRBV6-1	NA	TGTGCCAGCATCCCCGGGGTCGGGGAGACCCAGTACTTC	CASIPGVGETQYF
TRBJ2-3	many	TRBV10-1	NA	TGTGCCAGCAGTGAGAGCACAGATACGCAGTATTTT	CASSESTDTQYF
TRBJ2-1	few	TRBV18	NA	TGTGCCAGCTCACTCGCGGGATCCCGCTCCTACAATGAGCAGTTCTTC	CASSLAGSRSYNEQFF
TRBJ2-7	NA	TRBV7-6	NA	TGTGCCAGCAGCTTAAACGTGGCTTCCTACGAGCAGTACTTC	CASSLNVASYEQYF
TRBJ2-3	NA	TRBV9	NA	TGTGCCAGCAGCGTAGGTCTTCCAGATACGCAGTATTTT	CASSVGLPDTQYF